Presented here are 18 T cell receptor beta chains from one specimen sequenced in a study of shared clonotypes between healthy human individuals (dated by TCRdb to the early 2020s). The library relied on the immunoSEQ multiplex PCR assay. TCRdb obtained this table from immuneACCESS and retained in-frame rearrangements with V and J assigned. These tables miss some clones; where compared with another copy, unresolved V genes account for less than half of the shortfall, and the remainder is unexplained. Here the sample has 2 million to 2.5 million clones; approximately 95% occur a single time. The ten largest clones represent 0.3% to 0.4% of the sample. The sample was naive CD4+ T cells from PBMCs. Per the publication, the cell subset or site label means: CD45RA+ positively selected. The source is a man between 18 and 29 years old in good health. Some clones in this sample may be carry-over from other donors' samples.

This chain connects TRBV5-1 to TRBJ1-2; 7 bases line up with TRBD1. The germline V gene encodes CDR1 SGHRS and CDR2 YFSETQ. The CDR3 covers 15 residues. The junction had 7 bases not matched to a gene; V was cut back by 1 base and J by 4 bases. As DNA, the CDR3 is TGCGCCAGCAGCTTGACAGGGGACCCAGGCTATGGCTACACCTTC. This gives the protein CASSLTGDPGYGYTF.

The chain is built from TRBV28 and TRBJ2-1; D perhaps matches TRBD2 (5 bases). V lost 10 bases to trimming and J lost 8 bases, with 15 bases between them. This CDR3 region has 12 residues. CDR1 is MDHEN and CDR2 is SYDVKM in the germline V gene. For the CDR3, the DNA is TGTGCCACCTGGGCGCGGGTGGATGAGCAGTTCTTC. Protein product: CATWARVDEQFF. Looking up the rest from reference TRBV28 and TRBJ2-1 gives the full variable domain: DVKVTQSSRYLVKRTGEKVFLECVQDMDHENMFWYRQDPGLGLRLIYFSYDVKMKEKGDIPEGYSVSREKKERFSLILESASTNQTSMYLCATWARVDEQFFGPGTRLTVL.

The V and J genes are TRBV5-1 and TRBJ2-7; no clear D gene. V was cut by 3 bases and J by 2 bases, with 18 bases left in between. Germline CDR1 and CDR2: SGHRS and YFSETQ. CDR3 size: 16 residues. In nucleotides, the CDR3 is TGCGCCAGCAGCTCCCTGCCCAGGCCTGGCCCCTACGAGCAGTACTTC. Its protein product is CASSSLPRPGPYEQYF.

Turning to this clone: The sample holds other DNA sequences that translate to the same CDR3. This sequence joins TRBV18 and TRBJ1-1; D is unclear. V lost 2 bases to trimming and J lost 2 bases, with 12 bases between them. The CDR3 has 15 amino acids. Germline V gene lookup returns CDR1 KGHSH and CDR2 LQKENI. Here the CDR3 DNA reads TGTGCCAGCTCACCAGAGGCAGGTGTTAACACTGAAGCTTTCTTT. This sequence encodes CASSPEAGVNTEAFF.

V gene TRBV5-1 combines with J gene TRBJ1-4; TRBD1 matches at 7 bases. CDR3 length: 14 residues. CDR1 is SGHRS, CDR2 YFSETQ, per germline. V shed 0 bases, J shed 10 bases, and the junction held 6 bases outside the gene matches. In nucleotides, the CDR3 is TGCGCCAGCAGCTTGGAGGGGGCAGTGGGAAAACTGTTTTTT. It translates to CASSLEGAVGKLFF.

The gene calls are TRBV7-2 and TRBJ2-2; tentative D call: TRBD1 (5 bases). The CDR3 covers 16 residues. The V end was cut by 2 bases, the J end by 0 bases, with 10 bases between. Germline V gene data show CDR1 as SGHTA and CDR2 as FQGNSA. The CDR3 sequence: CASSLRQPTNTGELFF. The CDR3 region has the DNA TGTGCCAGCAGCTTAAGACAGCCCACGAACACCGGGGAGCTGTTTTTT.

As to this clone: Other nucleotide sequences from this sample produce the same CDR3. J is TRBJ2-6 and V is TRBV7-3; perhaps TRBD2 as D (5 bases). The germline gives CDR1 SGHTA, CDR2 FQGTGA. V lost 2 bases and J 2 bases, leaving 7 bases between the germline ends. There are 15 residues in the CDR3. CDR3 in DNA: TGTGCCAGCAGCTTAGGAGGAGCTGGGGCCAACGTCCTGACTTTC. This codes for CASSLGGAGANVLTF. Variable domain in full (rest from reference TRBV7-3 and TRBJ2-6): GAGVSQTPSNKVTEKGKYVELRCDPISGHTALYWYRQSLGQGPEFLIYFQGTGAADDSGLPNDRFFAVRPEGSVSTLKIQRTERGDSAVYLCASSLGGAGANVLTFGAGSRLTVL.

This sequence joins TRBV6-5 and TRBJ2-1; 8 bases map to TRBD1. The CDR3 is 12 amino acids. Germline V lookup: CDR1 MNHEY, CDR2 SVGAGI. With V trimmed by 5 bases and J by 6 bases, 0 bases remained unmatched. CDR3 bases: TGTGCCAGCAGTACAGGGGGCAATGAGCAGTTCTTC. Residues: CASSTGGNEQFF.

A note on this clone: At the DNA level, this CDR3 is encoded by other sequences in the same sample as well. The CDR3 DNA follows: TGTGCCAGCAGCCCTAGCGGGAGGGCCCCAGATACGCAGTATTTT. It is translated as CASSPSGRAPDTQYF. The chain links TRBV5-4 to TRBJ2-3, with 12 bases aligning to TRBD2. This CDR3 region has 15 residues. Per the germline V gene, CDR1 is SGHNT and CDR2 is YYREEE (reference sequence). Trimming took 4 bases from V and 4 from J; bases not matched to a gene: 4.

The genes are TRBV5-4 and TRBJ2-3; D perhaps matches TRBD1 (6 bases). CDR1 is SGHNT and CDR2 is YYREEE in the germline V gene (reference sequence). The CDR3 has 14 residues. The ends were cut back, 7 bases at V and 5 bases at J, with 17 bases in the middle. The CDR3 reads CASSSRTVGDTQYF. DNA for the CDR3: TGTGCCAGCTCATCCCGGACAGTGGGAGATACGCAGTATTTT.

The CDR3 region has the DNA TGTGCCAGCAGAAGGACAGGGAACCAAGAGACCCAGTACTTC. Its protein product is CASRRTGNQETQYF. The chain uses TRBV6-5 and TRBJ2-5; the match to TRBD1 covers 8 bases. Trimming at V came to 6 bases and at J to 0 bases, leaving 3 bases not matched to a gene. The germline V gene has CDR1 MNHEY and CDR2 SVGAGI. The CDR3 has 14 amino acids.

V is TRBV6-6 and J is TRBJ1-6; the D gene is possibly TRBD1 (5 bases). Trimming removed 7 bases at V and 5 bases at J, with 6 bases between. CDR3 length equals 12 residues. The germline CDR1 and CDR2 sequences are MNHNY and SVGAGI (reference sequence). This CDR3 reads CASTGNNSPLHF. CDR3 bases: TGTGCCAGCACAGGGAATAATTCACCCCTCCACTTT.

The rearrangement uses TRBV28 and TRBJ2-6; D remains unclear. The V and J ends lost 5 bases and 0 bases respectively, with 14 bases between them. CDR1 is MDHEN, CDR2 SYDVKM, per germline. This CDR3 is 17 amino acids long. The CDR3: CASSTRFPLSGANVLTF. DNA of the CDR3: TGTGCCAGCAGTACCAGGTTTCCCCTCTCTGGGGCCAACGTCCTGACTTTC. Looking up the rest from reference TRBV28 and TRBJ2-6 gives the full variable domain: DVKVTQSSRYLVKRTGEKVFLECVQDMDHENMFWYRQDPGLGLRLIYFSYDVKMKEKGDIPEGYSVSREKKERFSLILESASTNQTSMYLCASSTRFPLSGANVLTFGAGSRLTVL.

The chain couples TRBV27 to TRBJ2-3; 9 bases fit TRBD2. With 3 bases clipped from V and 4 bases from J, the junction kept 20 bases outside the gene matches. CDR1 is MNHEY, CDR2 SMNVEV, per germline (reference sequence). CDR3 length equals 20 residues. This CDR3 reads CASSFRDTDTRGRAADTQYF. The CDR3, as DNA: TGTGCCAGCAGTTTCCGGGACACGGACACCCGCGGGAGGGCTGCAGATACGCAGTATTTT.

The chain employs TRBV6-5 and TRBJ1-3; TRBD1 might be the D (5 bases). Trimming removed 0 bases from V and 2 bases from J, with 11 bases in between. Germline loops: CDR1 MNHEY, CDR2 SVGAGI. CDR3 size: 16 residues. The CDR3 nucleotides are TGTGCCAGCAGTTACTCGGGGGGGACTACTGGAAACACCATATATTTT. Translating gives CASSYSGGTTGNTIYF.

CDR3 in amino acids: CASSPGLVTDTQYF. Written as DNA, the CDR3 is TGTGCCAGCAGCCCTGGACTAGTGACAGATACGCAGTATTTT. This chain connects TRBV7-3 to TRBJ2-3; TRBD2 matches at 7 bases. The CDR3 sequence is 14 residues long. CDR1 SGHTA and CDR2 FQGTGA come from the germline V gene. Trimming took 5 bases from V and 3 from J; bases not matched to a gene: 5.

The J gene is TRBJ1-2, the V gene TRBV10-3; D is unclear. Germline lookup yields CDR1 ENHRY and CDR2 SYGVKD. V lost 5 bases to trimming and J lost 8 bases, with 12 bases between them. This CDR3 has 12 residues. CDR3 sequence reads: CAISLSAVGYTF. The CDR3 nucleotides are TGTGCCATCAGTCTATCGGCCGTAGGCTACACCTTC.

The gene calls are TRBV7-9 and TRBJ2-7, with 8 positions matching TRBD2. The germline CDR1 and CDR2 sequences are SEHNR and FQNEAQ (reference sequence). The V and J ends lost 7 bases and 1 base, in that order; junction bases with no gene match: 3. This CDR3 contains 13 residues. CDR3 bases: TGTGCCAGCACCCGGGGGGGGTCCTACGAGCAGTACTTC. Residues: CASTRGGSYEQYF.